This TCR beta chain was sequenced for a study of T cells expressing NK-cell markers. Study-wide results and caveats: Dominant NKG2C+ clonotypes made up about 1.0-7.5% of CD8+ T cells in several donors. The CD3+CD56-NKG2C+ fraction of a handful of donors was also led by these clonotypes.

The CDR3 consists of 14 residues. CDR1 is SGHRS and CDR2 is YFSETQ in the germline V gene. Concerning this clonotype: Its antigen remains unknown.

What made the TCR beta cDNA was 5'RACE template switching with UMIs. TCRdb reprocessed the 5' RACE reads, keeping one entry per CDR3 protein, no DNA. Its listing shows some 600,000 distinct CDR3 sequences. The TCR comes from a man aged 18 to 30 in good health. The chain employs TRBV5-1 and TRBJ1-1; TCRdb's D call of TRBD1 is untestable without DNA. Sequenced sample: blood T cells: a sorted CD56 or NKG2C T cell subset, CD4+ or CD8+ T cells, or bulk PBMC T cells (not recorded which). CDR3 region: CASSLSGQLNEAFF.